This is a list of T cell receptor beta chains from one sample in a study of regulatory T cells in long-lasting Graves disease. TCRdb processed the multiplex PCR reads anew with MiXCR; each CDR3 protein has one entry. This table has some 430,000 distinct CDR3 sequences, roughly a fifth appearing once. Sequencing used peripheral blood mononuclear cells (PBMCs), obtained when the disease was refractory, from a patient treated with antithyroid drugs. The receptors were gathered from a female donor with Graves disease. CDR3s include the opening cysteine and the closing phenylalanine or tryptophan. The D gene is left open where the match is weak. Only some rows state a clone size, as once, few, many or a class for expanded clones.

CDR3 DNA	CDR3 protein	V gene	CDR3 length	J gene	D gene	clone size
TGTGCCAGCAGCCTTTCCAAAGGGGGACTAGCGGGAGAGACCCAGTACTTC	CASSLSKGGLAGETQYF	TRBV7-9	17	TRBJ2-5	TRBD2	.
TGTGCCAGCAGTATGGGAGGCGGAATTAATCAGCCCCAGCATTTT	CASSMGGGINQPQHF	TRBV28	15	TRBJ1-5	.	many
TGTGCCAGCAGCGTCGGACTAGCGGCTTACGAGCAGTACTTC	CASSVGLAAYEQYF	TRBV9	14	TRBJ2-7	TRBD2	many
TGTGCCAGCAGCTTAGGCAACAGGGAAACCGGGGAGCTGTTTTTT	CASSLGNRETGELFF	TRBV7-9	15	TRBJ2-2	.	.
TGTGCCAGCAGCCCCCCCGGACTAGCGGGGGGAGAGACCCAGTACTTC	CASSPPGLAGGETQYF	TRBV11-2	16	TRBJ2-5	TRBD2	.
TGTGCCAGTAGTATGCAGACAGGTTTAGGTCAGCCCCAGCATTTT	CASSMQTGLGQPQHF	TRBV19	15	TRBJ1-5	.	few
TGTGCTAGTGGTTTGGCATCGAGGGGACACGAGCAGTACTTC	CASGLASRGHEQYF	TRBV12-5	14	TRBJ2-7	.	many
TGCGCCAGCAGCTCGCACAGAGCTCGGGTCCATCAGCCCCAGCATTTT	CASSSHRARVHQPQHF	TRBV5-1	16	TRBJ1-5	.	.
TGCAGCGTTGGCCCCGGAATAAATGAAAAACTGTTTTTT	CSVGPGINEKLFF	TRBV29-1	13	TRBJ1-4	.	few
TGCAGCGTTGAAGATCCGGGCAGAAGCCCTGAAGCTTTCTTT	CSVEDPGRSPEAFF	TRBV29-1	14	TRBJ1-1	.	few
TGTGCCTGGAGTGTCAGGACTAGCGGTCCCTACGAGCAGTACTTC	CAWSVRTSGPYEQYF	TRBV30	15	TRBJ2-7	TRBD2	few
TGTGCCAGCAGTTTATCCGTAGGGGCCGCTGAAGCTTTCTTT	CASSLSVGAAEAFF	TRBV12-3/TRBV12-4	14	TRBJ1-1	.	many
TGTGCCAGCAGCGAGGACACTTTAAACTATGGCTACACCTTC	CASSEDTLNYGYTF	TRBV9	14	TRBJ1-2	.	.
TGCAGCGTTGTTGGTCAGGGATTTGGAAACACCATATATTTT	CSVVGQGFGNTIYF	TRBV29-1	14	TRBJ1-3	.	.
TGTGCCAGCAGTTTCCTCAGTCCAGGGGGCCAAAACAATGAGCAGTTCTTC	CASSFLSPGGQNNEQFF	TRBV28	17	TRBJ2-1	TRBD1	many
TGTGCCAGCAGTTGGACTAGCGGACCCCAAGAGACCCAGTACTTC	CASSWTSGPQETQYF	TRBV12-3/TRBV12-4	15	TRBJ2-5	TRBD2	many